This T cell receptor (beta chain) was found in a study of blood T cell repertoires in COVID-19. Study-wide background: Sources were T cells, B-cell-depleted T cells, or PBMCs; the material itself was cDNA or gDNA.

V was clipped by 9 bases and J by 7 bases; unmatched bases: 24. Germline CDR1 and CDR2: KGHDR and SFDVKD. The CDR3 is made up of 19 amino acids. Authors' analysis steps: The authors estimated nucleated cell counts from reference gene primer amplification. The protocol was immunoSEQ multiplex PCR, while the TCRdb copy is restricted to in-frame clones and leaves out a portion. V and J calls and clone size are those listed in that table; D and trimming were worked out from the DNA. This table holds 250,000 to 350,000 clones, around 90% found once. The receptor comes from a man aged 18 to 30 with active or convalescent COVID-19. The sequencing input was peripheral blood. V is TRBV24-1 and J is TRBJ2-1, with 9 nucleotides matching TRBD2. The CDR3 reads CATCAPGRGGGPAGNEQFF. The CDR3, as DNA: TGTGCCACCTGCGCCCCCGGGCGGGGGGGCGGTCCCGCTGGAAATGAGCAGTTCTTC.